A selection of T cell receptor beta chains follows, all from one sample in a study of T cell responses to AZD1222 COVID-19 vaccine. TCRdb keeps only in-frame clones here, not all; method: immunoSEQ multiplex PCR. The sample holds around 150,000 clones, roughly 90% seen once. The sample was peripheral blood, taken on day 0 of AZD1222 vaccination. These receptors all come from an adult in good health. Each CDR3 is given with its conserved first and last residue. D genes are given only for firm matches. Not all rows give a size; the values are once, few, many and, for expanded clones, a class.

v_call: TRBV18; j_call: TRBJ1-1; d_call: NA; clone_size: once; cdr3_nt: TGTGCCAGCTCAACAGTGAACACTGAAGCTTTCTTT; cdr3_aa: CASSTVNTEAFF
v_call: TRBV19; j_call: TRBJ1-1; d_call: NA; clone_size: NA; cdr3_nt: TGTGCCAGTAGTGGAGGGAATCCCACTGAAGCTTTCTTT; cdr3_aa: CASSGGNPTEAFF
v_call: TRBV4-1; j_call: TRBJ2-1; d_call: NA; clone_size: NA; cdr3_nt: TGCGCCAGCAGCCAGGACAGAGGCCCCTACAATGAGCAGTTCTTC; cdr3_aa: CASSQDRGPYNEQFF
v_call: TRBV5-1; j_call: TRBJ2-7; d_call: TRBD1; clone_size: NA; cdr3_nt: TGCGCCAGCAGCCGGGACAGACCTACTTACGAGCAGTACTTC; cdr3_aa: CASSRDRPTYEQYF
v_call: TRBV7-2; j_call: TRBJ2-7; d_call: TRBD1; clone_size: NA; cdr3_nt: TGTGCCAGCAGCTTAACAGGGGGCTACGAGCAGTACTTC; cdr3_aa: CASSLTGGYEQYF
v_call: TRBV4-1; j_call: TRBJ2-6; d_call: NA; clone_size: NA; cdr3_nt: TGCGCCAGCAGCCCCGCTCTTGCCCAGGGCACAAACTCTGGGGCCAACGTCCTGACTTTC; cdr3_aa: CASSPALAQGTNSGANVLTF
v_call: TRBV11-1; j_call: TRBJ2-7; d_call: TRBD2; clone_size: NA; cdr3_nt: TGTGCCAGCAGCGTGGATACTAGCGGGATCGCCCACGAGCAGTACTTC; cdr3_aa: CASSVDTSGIAHEQYF
v_call: TRBV5-4; j_call: TRBJ1-2; d_call: NA; clone_size: NA; cdr3_nt: TGTGCCAGCAGCTTGTGGGCAAGCCCCAACTATGGCTACACCTTC; cdr3_aa: CASSLWASPNYGYTF
v_call: TRBV10-3; j_call: TRBJ2-3; d_call: TRBD2; clone_size: NA; cdr3_nt: TGTGCCATCAGGGAGAGCGGGGGGGCCTCAGATACGCAGTATTTT; cdr3_aa: CAIRESGGASDTQYF
v_call: TRBV6-5; j_call: TRBJ2-7; d_call: TRBD2; clone_size: NA; cdr3_nt: TGTGCCAGCAGTCCCGGGACTAGCCCCACCTACGAGCAGTACTTC; cdr3_aa: CASSPGTSPTYEQYF
v_call: TRBV7-9; j_call: TRBJ1-2; d_call: NA; clone_size: NA; cdr3_nt: TGTGCCAGCAGCCTAGGGCAGTCTGGCTACACCTTC; cdr3_aa: CASSLGQSGYTF
v_call: TRBV29-1; j_call: TRBJ1-3; d_call: TRBD1; clone_size: NA; cdr3_nt: TGCAGCGCTGACAGGGGTCTGAATGGAAACACCATATATTTT; cdr3_aa: CSADRGLNGNTIYF
v_call: TRBV5-1; j_call: TRBJ1-2; d_call: NA; clone_size: NA; cdr3_nt: TGCGCCAGCAGCTTTACAGGTTCGGACTACACCTTC; cdr3_aa: CASSFTGSDYTF
v_call: TRBV7-2; j_call: TRBJ2-7; d_call: NA; clone_size: once; cdr3_nt: TGTGCCAGCAGCCGACAGCGGAACGAGCAGTACTTC; cdr3_aa: CASSRQRNEQYF
v_call: TRBV4-3; j_call: TRBJ1-2; d_call: NA; clone_size: NA; cdr3_nt: TGCGCCAGCAGCCATGCCCGAAATCTAGGCTATGGCTACACCTTC; cdr3_aa: CASSHARNLGYGYTF
v_call: TRBV6-6; j_call: TRBJ2-3; d_call: TRBD1; clone_size: NA; cdr3_nt: TGTGCCAGCAGGAGGGGACAGGGGGCGACAGATACGCAGTATTTT; cdr3_aa: CASRRGQGATDTQYF
v_call: TRBV7-3; j_call: TRBJ1-5; d_call: NA; clone_size: NA; cdr3_nt: TGTGCCAGCAGCCAATATAGCAATCAGCCCCAGCATTTT; cdr3_aa: CASSQYSNQPQHF
v_call: TRBV5-6; j_call: TRBJ1-1; d_call: TRBD1; clone_size: NA; cdr3_nt: TGTGCCTCTCGCGGGACAGGTCCTGAAGCTTTCTTT; cdr3_aa: CASRGTGPEAFF
v_call: TRBV9; j_call: TRBJ2-7; d_call: NA; clone_size: NA; cdr3_nt: TGTGCCAGCAGCCGGTTTGCCTACGAGCAGTACTTC; cdr3_aa: CASSRFAYEQYF
v_call: TRBV27; j_call: TRBJ1-2; d_call: NA; clone_size: NA; cdr3_nt: TGTGCCAGCAGTTTATCTTGGGAGGGGTATGGCTACACCTTC; cdr3_aa: CASSLSWEGYGYTF
v_call: TRBV7-9; j_call: TRBJ2-1; d_call: TRBD2; clone_size: NA; cdr3_nt: TGTGCCAGCAGCTTACCAGCGGGAGGCCCCAACAATGAGCAGTTCTTC; cdr3_aa: CASSLPAGGPNNEQFF
v_call: TRBV29-1; j_call: TRBJ1-1; d_call: NA; clone_size: NA; cdr3_nt: TGCAGCGTCGTGTGGGGTGTCACTGAAGCTTTCTTT; cdr3_aa: CSVVWGVTEAFF
v_call: TRBV18; j_call: TRBJ2-7; d_call: NA; clone_size: few; cdr3_nt: TGTGCCAGCACCCGGGACGGAGGATCCTACGAGCAGTACTTC; cdr3_aa: CASTRDGGSYEQYF
v_call: TRBV9; j_call: TRBJ1-2; d_call: TRBD1; clone_size: NA; cdr3_nt: TGTGCCAGCAGCCACCGACAGGGTGGATATGGCTACACCTTC; cdr3_aa: CASSHRQGGYGYTF
v_call: TRBV7-2; j_call: TRBJ2-3; d_call: NA; clone_size: NA; cdr3_nt: TGTGCCAGCAGCCTGACTAGTATAACAGATACGCAGTATTTT; cdr3_aa: CASSLTSITDTQYF
v_call: TRBV19; j_call: TRBJ2-3; d_call: NA; clone_size: NA; cdr3_nt: TGTGCCAGTAGTATAGGCGCCACAGATACGCAGTATTTT; cdr3_aa: CASSIGATDTQYF
v_call: TRBV6-5; j_call: TRBJ2-1; d_call: TRBD2; clone_size: NA; cdr3_nt: TGTGCCAGCAGTCTAACTAGCGGCGGTGAGCAGTTCTTC; cdr3_aa: CASSLTSGGEQFF
v_call: TRBV19; j_call: TRBJ1-1; d_call: TRBD1; clone_size: NA; cdr3_nt: TGTGCCAGTAGTGCCCGGGACAGACAGTACACTGAAGCTTTCTTT; cdr3_aa: CASSARDRQYTEAFF
v_call: TRBV28; j_call: TRBJ2-7; d_call: TRBD2; clone_size: NA; cdr3_nt: TGTGCCAGCATAGCGGGACCAACCTACGAGCAGTACTTC; cdr3_aa: CASIAGPTYEQYF
v_call: TRBV12-5; j_call: TRBJ1-6; d_call: NA; clone_size: NA; cdr3_nt: TGTGCTAGTGGCGCAGGGGTTTTTCCGGATTCACCCCTCCACTTT; cdr3_aa: CASGAGVFPDSPLHF
v_call: TRBV19; j_call: TRBJ1-1; d_call: TRBD1; clone_size: NA; cdr3_nt: TGTGCCAGTAGTCCCGCGACAGGGGGCAGGAACACTGAAGCTTTCTTT; cdr3_aa: CASSPATGGRNTEAFF
v_call: TRBV15; j_call: TRBJ1-1; d_call: NA; clone_size: NA; cdr3_nt: TGTGCCACCAGCAGAGAGCAGCTAATGAACACTGAAGCTTTCTTT; cdr3_aa: CATSREQLMNTEAFF
v_call: TRBV18; j_call: TRBJ2-5; d_call: TRBD2; clone_size: NA; cdr3_nt: TGTGCCAGCTCACCGGTAGCGGGTTCAGAGACCCAGTACTTC; cdr3_aa: CASSPVAGSETQYF
v_call: TRBV11-3; j_call: TRBJ1-1; d_call: NA; clone_size: NA; cdr3_nt: TGTGCCAGCAGCCCGGGGGGGCGAGGGACTGAAGCTTTCTTT; cdr3_aa: CASSPGGRGTEAFF
v_call: TRBV9; j_call: TRBJ1-4; d_call: NA; clone_size: NA; cdr3_nt: TGTGCCAGCAGCGCCTCCCTGGCCGAAAAACTGTTTTTT; cdr3_aa: CASSASLAEKLFF
v_call: TRBV6-1; j_call: TRBJ2-3; d_call: NA; clone_size: NA; cdr3_nt: TGTGCCAGCAGTGACGCGGTAGCGTTCCCAGATACGCAGTATTTT; cdr3_aa: CASSDAVAFPDTQYF
v_call: TRBV7-3; j_call: TRBJ2-3; d_call: TRBD2; clone_size: NA; cdr3_nt: TGTGCCAGCAGCCTAGGGACTAGCGTTACAGATACGCAGTATTTT; cdr3_aa: CASSLGTSVTDTQYF
v_call: TRBV18; j_call: TRBJ1-4; d_call: NA; clone_size: NA; cdr3_nt: TGTGCCAGCTCCCTGAGAGATGCTAATGAAAAACTGTTTTTT; cdr3_aa: CASSLRDANEKLFF
v_call: TRBV30; j_call: TRBJ1-5; d_call: NA; clone_size: NA; cdr3_nt: TGTGCCTGGAACCCGGACAGTTATAGCAATCAGCCCCAGCATTTT; cdr3_aa: CAWNPDSYSNQPQHF
v_call: TRBV25-1; j_call: TRBJ1-6; d_call: NA; clone_size: once; cdr3_nt: TGTGCCAGCAGTGAAGGCGAGACAGGAGAGGGGGATGCGCCCCTCCACTTT; cdr3_aa: CASSEGETGEGDAPLHF
v_call: TRBV9; j_call: TRBJ1-6; d_call: TRBD1; clone_size: NA; cdr3_nt: TGTGCCAGCAGCGCCTGGACAGGGGAAAATTCACCCCTCCACTTT; cdr3_aa: CASSAWTGENSPLHF
v_call: TRBV30; j_call: TRBJ2-1; d_call: TRBD2; clone_size: NA; cdr3_nt: TGTGCCTGGAGACCATGGGGCGGGGGTTACAATGAGCAGTTCTTC; cdr3_aa: CAWRPWGGGYNEQFF
v_call: TRBV29-1; j_call: TRBJ1-1; d_call: TRBD1; clone_size: NA; cdr3_nt: TGCAGCGTGCAGACAGGGGCTGGGAACACTGAAGCTTTCTTT; cdr3_aa: CSVQTGAGNTEAFF
v_call: TRBV5-4; j_call: TRBJ1-3; d_call: TRBD1; clone_size: NA; cdr3_nt: TGTGCCAGCAGCCTCGGACAGGGGGCTTGGGGAAACACCATATATTTT; cdr3_aa: CASSLGQGAWGNTIYF
v_call: TRBV27; j_call: TRBJ2-7; d_call: TRBD2; clone_size: NA; cdr3_nt: TGTGCCAGCAGGGGAGCGGGAATGGTGGTCGAGCAGTACTTC; cdr3_aa: CASRGAGMVVEQYF
v_call: TRBV18; j_call: TRBJ1-1; d_call: TRBD1; clone_size: NA; cdr3_nt: TGTGCCAGCTCACCACCTGGACAGGGGATGGGTGAAGCTTTCTTT; cdr3_aa: CASSPPGQGMGEAFF
v_call: TRBV27; j_call: TRBJ1-2; d_call: NA; clone_size: NA; cdr3_nt: TGTGCCAGCGGATCGGGACACCTCTATGGCTACACCTTC; cdr3_aa: CASGSGHLYGYTF
v_call: TRBV19; j_call: TRBJ1-1; d_call: NA; clone_size: NA; cdr3_nt: TGTGCCAGTAGTACCATAAGGCGTCAGTTTATTGAAGCTTTCTTT; cdr3_aa: CASSTIRRQFIEAFF
v_call: TRBV6-1; j_call: TRBJ1-1; d_call: NA; clone_size: NA; cdr3_nt: TGTGCCAGCAGTGAAAACGGAGCTTTCTTT; cdr3_aa: CASSENGAFF
v_call: TRBV7-2; j_call: TRBJ2-1; d_call: NA; clone_size: NA; cdr3_nt: TGTGCCAGCAGCTTAGTCCGGTCGGGTGAGCAGTTCTTC; cdr3_aa: CASSLVRSGEQFF
v_call: TRBV27; j_call: TRBJ1-1; d_call: TRBD1; clone_size: NA; cdr3_nt: TGTGCCAGCAGGGACAGGGGGCTCACTGAAGCTTTCTTT; cdr3_aa: CASRDRGLTEAFF
v_call: TRBV6-5; j_call: TRBJ1-4; d_call: NA; clone_size: NA; cdr3_nt: TGTGCCAGCAGTTATAGGGCAGTTAATGAAAAACTGTTTTTT; cdr3_aa: CASSYRAVNEKLFF
v_call: TRBV6-2/TRBV6-3; j_call: TRBJ2-1; d_call: NA; clone_size: NA; cdr3_nt: TGTGCCAGCAGTTACTCGCCGGATACTAGCAGGTACAATGAGCAGTTCTTC; cdr3_aa: CASSYSPDTSRYNEQFF
v_call: TRBV30; j_call: TRBJ2-1; d_call: TRBD2; clone_size: NA; cdr3_nt: TGTGCCAAGGGCGGGGAGGGCCTAGGGGATGAGCAGTTCTTC; cdr3_aa: CAKGGEGLGDEQFF
v_call: TRBV9; j_call: TRBJ2-1; d_call: NA; clone_size: NA; cdr3_nt: TGTGCCAGCAGCGTAGGGACTGGCAATGAGCAGTTCTTC; cdr3_aa: CASSVGTGNEQFF